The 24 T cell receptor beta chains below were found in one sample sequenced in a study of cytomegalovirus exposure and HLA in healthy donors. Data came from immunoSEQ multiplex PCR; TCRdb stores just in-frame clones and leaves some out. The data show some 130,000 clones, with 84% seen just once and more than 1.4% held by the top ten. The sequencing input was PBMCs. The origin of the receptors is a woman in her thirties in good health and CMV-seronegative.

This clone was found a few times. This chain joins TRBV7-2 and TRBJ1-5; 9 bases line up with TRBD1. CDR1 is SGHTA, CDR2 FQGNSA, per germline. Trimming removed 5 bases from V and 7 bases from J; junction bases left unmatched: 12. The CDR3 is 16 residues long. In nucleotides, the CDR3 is TGTGCCAGCAGCCCCGCCGGGACAGGGAGAGGGCAGCCCCAGCATTTT. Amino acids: CASSPAGTGRGQPQHF.

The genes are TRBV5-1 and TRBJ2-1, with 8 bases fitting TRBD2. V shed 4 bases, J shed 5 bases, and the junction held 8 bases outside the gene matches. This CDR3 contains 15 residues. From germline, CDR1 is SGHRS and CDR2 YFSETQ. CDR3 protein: CASSPGGGRNNEQFF. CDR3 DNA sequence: TGCGCCAGCAGCCCCGGGGGGGGCCGTAACAATGAGCAGTTCTTC.

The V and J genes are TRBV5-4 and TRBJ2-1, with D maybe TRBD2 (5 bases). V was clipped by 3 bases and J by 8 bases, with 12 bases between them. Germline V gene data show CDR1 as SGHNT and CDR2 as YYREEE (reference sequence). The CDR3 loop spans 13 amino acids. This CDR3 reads CASSSGLQYEQFF. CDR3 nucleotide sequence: TGTGCCAGCAGCTCCGGACTGCAATATGAGCAGTTCTTC.

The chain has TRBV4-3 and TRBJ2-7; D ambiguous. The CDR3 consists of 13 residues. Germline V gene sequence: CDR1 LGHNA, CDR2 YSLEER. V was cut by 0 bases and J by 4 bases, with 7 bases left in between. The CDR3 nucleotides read TGCGCCAGCAGCCAAGATAGCCGATACGAGCAGTACTTC. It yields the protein CASSQDSRYEQYF.

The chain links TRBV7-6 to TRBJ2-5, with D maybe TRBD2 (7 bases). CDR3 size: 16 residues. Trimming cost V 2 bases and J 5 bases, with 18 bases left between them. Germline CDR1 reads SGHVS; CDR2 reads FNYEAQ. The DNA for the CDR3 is TGTGCCAGCAGCTTAAGCCAGGGAGGGGGGGCGGAGACCCAGTACTTC. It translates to CASSLSQGGGAETQYF.

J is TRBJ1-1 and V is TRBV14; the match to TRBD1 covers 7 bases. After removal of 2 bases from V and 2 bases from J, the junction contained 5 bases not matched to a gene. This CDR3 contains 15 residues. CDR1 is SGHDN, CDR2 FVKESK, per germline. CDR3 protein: CASSQPGTANTEAFF. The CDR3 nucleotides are TGTGCCAGCAGCCAACCCGGGACAGCCAACACTGAAGCTTTCTTT.

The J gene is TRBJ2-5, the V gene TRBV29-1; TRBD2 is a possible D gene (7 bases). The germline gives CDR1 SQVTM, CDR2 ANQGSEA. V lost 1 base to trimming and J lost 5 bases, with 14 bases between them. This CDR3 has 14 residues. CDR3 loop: CSVEVGGRRETQYF. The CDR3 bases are TGCAGCGTTGAAGTCGGGGGGCGCAGGGAGACCCAGTACTTC.

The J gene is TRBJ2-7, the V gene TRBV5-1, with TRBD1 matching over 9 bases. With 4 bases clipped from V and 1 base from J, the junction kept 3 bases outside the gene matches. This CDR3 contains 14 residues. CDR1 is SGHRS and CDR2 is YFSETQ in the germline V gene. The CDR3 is CASSRDRDSYEQYF. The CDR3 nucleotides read TGCGCCAGCAGCCGGGACAGGGATTCCTACGAGCAGTACTTC.

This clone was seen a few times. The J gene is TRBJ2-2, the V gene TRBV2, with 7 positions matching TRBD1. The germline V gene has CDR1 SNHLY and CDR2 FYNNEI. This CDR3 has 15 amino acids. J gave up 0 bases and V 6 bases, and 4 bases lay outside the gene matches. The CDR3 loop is CASRPGTANTGELFF. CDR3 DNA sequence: TGTGCCAGCAGACCCGGGACAGCGAACACCGGGGAGCTGTTTTTT.

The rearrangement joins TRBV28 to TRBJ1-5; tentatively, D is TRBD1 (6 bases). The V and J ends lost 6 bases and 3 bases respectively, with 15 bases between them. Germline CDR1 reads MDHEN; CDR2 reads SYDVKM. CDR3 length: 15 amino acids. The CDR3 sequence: CASSPSGAYNQPQHF. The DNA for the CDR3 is TGTGCCAGCAGCCCGTCAGGGGCATACAATCAGCCCCAGCATTTT.

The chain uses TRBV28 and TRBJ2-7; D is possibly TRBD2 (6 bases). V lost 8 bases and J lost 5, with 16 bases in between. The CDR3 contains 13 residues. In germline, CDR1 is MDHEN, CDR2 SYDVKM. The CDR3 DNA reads TGTGCCAGCCGCCTCTCGGGGGAAGACGAGCAGTACTTC. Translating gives CASRLSGEDEQYF.

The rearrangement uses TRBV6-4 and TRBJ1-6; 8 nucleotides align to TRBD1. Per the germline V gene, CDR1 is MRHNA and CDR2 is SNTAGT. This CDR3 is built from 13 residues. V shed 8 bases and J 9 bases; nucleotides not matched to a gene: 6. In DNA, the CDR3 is TGTGCCAGCCAGGACAGGGAGGGTTCACCCCTCCACTTT. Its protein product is CASQDREGSPLHF.

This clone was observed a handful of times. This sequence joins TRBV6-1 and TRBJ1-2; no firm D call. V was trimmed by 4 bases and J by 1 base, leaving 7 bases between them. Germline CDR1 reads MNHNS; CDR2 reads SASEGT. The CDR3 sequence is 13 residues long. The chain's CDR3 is CASSVNINYGYTF. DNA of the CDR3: TGTGCCAGCAGTGTGAACATTAACTATGGCTACACCTTC.

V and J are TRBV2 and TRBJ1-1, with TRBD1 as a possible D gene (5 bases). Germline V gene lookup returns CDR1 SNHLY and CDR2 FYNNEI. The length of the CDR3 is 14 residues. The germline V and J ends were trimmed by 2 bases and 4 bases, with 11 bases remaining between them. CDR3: CASSEFVRATEAFF. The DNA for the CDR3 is TGTGCCAGCAGTGAATTTGTCAGGGCCACTGAAGCTTTCTTT. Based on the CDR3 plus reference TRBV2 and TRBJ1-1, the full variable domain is EPEVTQTPSHQVTQMGQEVILRCVPISNHLYFYWYRQILGQKVEFLVSFYNNEISEKSEIFDDQFSVERPDGSNFTLKIRSTKLEDSAMYFCASSEFVRATEAFFGQGTRLTVV.

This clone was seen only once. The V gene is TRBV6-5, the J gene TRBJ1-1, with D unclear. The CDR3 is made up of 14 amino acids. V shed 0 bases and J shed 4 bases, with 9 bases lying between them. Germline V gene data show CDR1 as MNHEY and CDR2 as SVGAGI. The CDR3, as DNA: TGTGCCAGCAGTTACTCAAAGTCCGGCACTGAAGCTTTCTTT. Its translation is CASSYSKSGTEAFF.

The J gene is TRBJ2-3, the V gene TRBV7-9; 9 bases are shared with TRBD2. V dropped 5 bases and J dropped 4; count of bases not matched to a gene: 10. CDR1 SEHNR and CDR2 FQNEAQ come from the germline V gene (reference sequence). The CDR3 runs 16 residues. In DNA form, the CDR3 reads TGTGCCAGCAGCGCTCATAGCGGGGGTATAGCAGATACGCAGTATTTT. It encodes CASSAHSGGIADTQYF.

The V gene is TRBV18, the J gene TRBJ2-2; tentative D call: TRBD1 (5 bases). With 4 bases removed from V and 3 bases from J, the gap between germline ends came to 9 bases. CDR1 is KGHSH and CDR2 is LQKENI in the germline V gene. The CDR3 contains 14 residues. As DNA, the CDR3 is TGTGCCAGCTCACAACAGGTCCACACCGGGGAGCTGTTTTTT. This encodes CASSQQVHTGELFF.

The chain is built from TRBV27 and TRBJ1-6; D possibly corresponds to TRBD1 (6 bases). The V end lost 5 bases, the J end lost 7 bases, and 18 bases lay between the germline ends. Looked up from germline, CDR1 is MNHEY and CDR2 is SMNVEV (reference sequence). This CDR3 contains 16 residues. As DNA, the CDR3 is TGTGCCAGCAGTAACCCGGGAGGACAGCTCAATTCACCCCTCCACTTT. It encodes CASSNPGGQLNSPLHF.

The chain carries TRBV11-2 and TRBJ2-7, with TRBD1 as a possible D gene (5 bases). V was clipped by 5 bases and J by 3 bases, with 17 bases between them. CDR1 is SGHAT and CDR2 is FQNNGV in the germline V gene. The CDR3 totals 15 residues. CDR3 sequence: CASSRRQGLGYEQYF. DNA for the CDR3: TGTGCCAGCAGCCGACGGCAGGGCCTGGGCTACGAGCAGTACTTC.

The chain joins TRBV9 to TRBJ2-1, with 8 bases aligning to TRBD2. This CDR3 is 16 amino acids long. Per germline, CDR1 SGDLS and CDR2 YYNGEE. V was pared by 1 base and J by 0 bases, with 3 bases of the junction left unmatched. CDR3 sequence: CASSVTGGSSYNEQFF. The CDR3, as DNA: TGTGCCAGCAGCGTAACGGGGGGGAGCTCCTACAATGAGCAGTTCTTC.

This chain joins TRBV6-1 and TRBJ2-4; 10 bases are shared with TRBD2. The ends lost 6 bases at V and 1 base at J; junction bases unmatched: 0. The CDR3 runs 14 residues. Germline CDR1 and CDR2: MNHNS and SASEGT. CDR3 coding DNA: TGTGCCAGCAGGACTAGCGGGGCCAAAAACATTCAGTACTTC. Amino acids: CASRTSGAKNIQYF.

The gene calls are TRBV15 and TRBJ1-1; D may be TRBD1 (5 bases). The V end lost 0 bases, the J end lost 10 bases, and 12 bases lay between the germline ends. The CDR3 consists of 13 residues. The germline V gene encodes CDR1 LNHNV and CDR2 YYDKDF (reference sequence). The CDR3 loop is CATSRDPGDLAFF. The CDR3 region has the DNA TGTGCCACCAGCAGAGATCCGGGGGATTTAGCTTTCTTT.

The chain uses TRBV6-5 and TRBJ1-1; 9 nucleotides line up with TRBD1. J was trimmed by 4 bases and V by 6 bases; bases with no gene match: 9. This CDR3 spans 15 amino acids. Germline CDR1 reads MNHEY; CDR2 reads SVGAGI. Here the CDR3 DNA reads TGTGCCAGCAGAATAACAGGGGGCAGGTTCACTGAAGCTTTCTTT. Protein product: CASRITGGRFTEAFF.

CDR3 sequence: CASSLEGGSQPQHF. The CDR3 region has the DNA TGTGCCAGCAGCTTGGAGGGGGGGAGTCAGCCCCAGCATTTT. The V call is TRBV7-2, the J call TRBJ1-5; a weak D match, TRBD1 (6 bases). Germline V gene data show CDR1 as SGHTA and CDR2 as FQGNSA. The length of the CDR3 is 14 residues. V was pared by 3 bases and J by 6 bases, with 12 bases between.